What follows are 17 T cell receptor beta chains derived from one specimen sequenced in a study of cytomegalovirus exposure and HLA in healthy donors. The PCR contained 60 Vbeta and 13 Jbeta primers. The data were produced by immunoSEQ multiplex PCR, yet TCRdb's version contains in-frame clones alone and is incomplete. The data hold about 180,000 clones, with approximately 81% observed a single time. Specimen: PBMCs. Receptors originate from a boy aged 2 to 10 in good health and CMV-seronegative.

The V and J genes are TRBV20-1 and TRBJ2-7; D is ambiguous. Germline CDR1 and CDR2: DFQATT and SNEGSKA (reference sequence). Trimming removed 1 base at V and 7 bases at J, with 2 bases between. CDR3 length: 9 residues. CDR3 sequence reads: CSARAEQYF. CDR3 nucleotide sequence: TGCAGTGCTAGAGCAGAGCAGTACTTC.

The rearrangement links TRBV29-1 to TRBJ2-5; 7 bases map to TRBD2. Judging by the DNA end, TRBJ2-7 fits better; the J call may be wrong. The CDR3 is made up of 14 amino acids. From germline, CDR1 is SQVTM and CDR2 ANQGSEA. CDR3 loop: CSVVIGLAATEQYF. CDR3 sequence (DNA): TGCAGCGTTGTGATCGGGCTAGCGGCTACCGAGCAGTACTTC.

The rearrangement links TRBV6-1 to TRBJ2-3; 7 bases agree with TRBD2. There are 19 residues in the CDR3. Germline CDR1 and CDR2: MNHNS and SASEGT. The V and J ends lost 4 bases and 0 bases, in that order; junction bases with no gene match: 16. The CDR3: CASSVGGGPIQTSTDTQYF. DNA for the CDR3: TGTGCCAGCAGTGTCGGGGGAGGGCCCATTCAGACTAGCACAGATACGCAGTATTTT.

The chain employs TRBV10-1 and TRBJ2-3; D perhaps matches TRBD2 (7 bases). The CDR3 spans 13 residues. Germline CDR1 reads WNHNN; CDR2 reads SYGVQD (reference sequence). V gave up 5 bases and J gave up 5 bases, with 11 bases separating them. This CDR3 reads CASSRGGEDTQYF. The CDR3 nucleotides are TGCGCCAGCAGTCGAGGGGGGGAAGATACGCAGTATTTT.

J is TRBJ2-5 and V is TRBV10-2; no reliable D call. V was trimmed by 2 bases and J by 5 bases, leaving 9 bases between them. Germline V gene lookup returns CDR1 WSHSY and CDR2 SAAADI. The CDR3 spans 13 residues. The DNA of the CDR3 is TGCGCCAGCAGTGAGGGGCTCTATGAGACCCAGTACTTC. Protein sequence: CASSEGLYETQYF.

The rearrangement links TRBV5-5 to TRBJ1-2, with a weak D call TRBD1 (6 bases). The V gene's germline CDR1 is SGHKS and CDR2 YYEKEE (reference sequence). The CDR3 is 15 amino acids. V gave up 3 bases and J gave up 7 bases, with 19 bases separating them. In nucleotides, the CDR3 is TGTGCCAGCAGCTACCCCGGAGGGGGGGCAGGTGGCTACACCTTC. Protein sequence: CASSYPGGGAGGYTF.

This clone was detected once. The chain recombines TRBV25-1 with TRBJ2-1; 11 nucleotides line up with TRBD2. The CDR3 runs 17 residues. Per germline, CDR1 MGHDK and CDR2 SYGVNS. J was trimmed by 5 bases and V by 2 bases; bases with no gene match: 8. This CDR3 reads CASSEPGPSGRNNEQFF. The CDR3 DNA follows: TGTGCCAGCAGTGAACCCGGCCCTAGCGGGAGGAACAATGAGCAGTTCTTC.

The chain employs TRBV11-3 and TRBJ2-1; 12 bases map to TRBD2. J lost 7 bases, V lost 5 bases, and 3 bases had no gene match. The CDR3 runs to 14 residues. Germline V gene data show CDR1 as SGHNT and CDR2 as YENEEA. Here the CDR3 DNA reads TGTGCCAGCAGCCCCGGACTAGCGGGAAATGAGCAGTTCTTC. It yields the protein CASSPGLAGNEQFF.

The rearrangement uses TRBV11-1 and TRBJ2-3; TRBD2 matches at 13 bases. V lost 3 bases to trimming and J lost 5 bases; unmatched junction nucleotides: 2. CDR1 and CDR2 (germline): SGHAT, FQDESV (reference sequence). The CDR3 contains 15 residues. CDR3 nucleotides: TGTGCCAGCAGCTTGACTAGCGGGGGGCGAGATACGCAGTATTTT. Protein: CASSLTSGGRDTQYF.

The rearrangement links TRBV13 to TRBJ1-5, with 9 bases fitting TRBD1. The CDR3 covers 18 residues. Germline CDR1 PRHDT, CDR2 FYEKMQ (reference sequence). The trim removed 3 bases at V and 5 bases at J, leaving 14 bases unmatched. CDR3 coding DNA: TGTGCCAGCAGCTTCGGGACAGGGCGTTTAAATGTTGATCAGCCCCAGCATTTT. Translation: CASSFGTGRLNVDQPQHF.

V is TRBV11-2 and J is TRBJ2-1, with D perhaps TRBD2 (5 bases). This CDR3 region has 16 residues. V was pared by 5 bases and J by 7 bases, with 21 bases between. Per the germline V gene, CDR1 is SGHAT and CDR2 is FQNNGV. CDR3 DNA sequence: TGTGCCAGCAGCCCCTTTATAGGCAGAGGGAAAAATGAGCAGTTCTTC. It codes for CASSPFIGRGKNEQFF. Combining the CDR3 with reference TRBV11-2 and TRBJ2-1 gives the whole variable domain EAGVAQSPRYKIIEKRQSVAFWCNPISGHATLYWYQQILGQGPKLLIQFQNNGVVDDSQLPKDRFSAERLKGVDSTLKIQPAKLEDSAVYLCASSPFIGRGKNEQFFGPGTRLTVL.

The genes are TRBV7-9 and TRBJ2-1; 7 nucleotides align to TRBD2. Germline V gene sequence: CDR1 SEHNR, CDR2 FQNEAQ (reference sequence). The CDR3 loop spans 13 amino acids. Losses at the gene ends were 4 bases for V and 5 bases for J; bases not matched to a gene: 2. This CDR3 is CASSSLANNEQFF. CDR3 coding DNA: TGTGCCAGCAGCTCACTAGCGAACAATGAGCAGTTCTTC.

The rearrangement uses TRBV19 and TRBJ1-1, with 7 bases identical to TRBD1. The V and J ends lost 8 bases and 6 bases, in that order; junction bases with no gene match: 12. The germline gives CDR1 LNHDA, CDR2 SQIVND (reference sequence). The CDR3 contains 14 residues. CDR3 region: CASLLGGGTSEAFF. As DNA, the CDR3 is TGTGCCAGTCTTTTAGGGGGCGGTACCTCTGAAGCTTTCTTT. Complete variable domain (other parts from reference TRBV19 and TRBJ1-1): DGGITQSPKYLFRKEGQNVTLSCEQNLNHDAMYWYRQDPGQGLRLIYYSQIVNDFQKGDIAEGYSVSREKKESFPLTVTSAQKNPTAFYLCASLLGGGTSEAFFGQGTRLTVV.

The V call is TRBV14, the J call TRBJ2-3; 8 bases agree with TRBD1. The germline V gene encodes CDR1 SGHDN and CDR2 FVKESK. The J segment lost 1 base and the V segment lost 4 bases, leaving 4 bases of the junction unmatched. The CDR3 has 15 amino acids. CDR3 region: CASSLLDRGTDTQYF. CDR3 nucleotides: TGTGCCAGCAGCCTCCTGGACAGGGGCACAGATACGCAGTATTTT. Based on the CDR3 plus reference TRBV14 and TRBJ2-3, the full variable domain is EAGVTQFPSHSVIEKGQTVTLRCDPISGHDNLYWYRRVMGKEIKFLLHFVKESKQDESGMPNNRFLAERTGGTYSTLKVQPAELEDSGVYFCASSLLDRGTDTQYFGPGTRLTVL.

As for this clone: This specimen includes other DNA sequences encoding the same CDR3. The chain has TRBV27 and TRBJ1-5; no clear D. The CDR3 is made up of 14 amino acids. The V gene lost 0 bases and the J gene lost 0 bases, with 3 bases spanning the gap. Germline CDR1 MNHEY, CDR2 SMNVEV (reference sequence). CDR3 in DNA: TGTGCCAGCAGTTTATCATATAGCAATCAGCCCCAGCATTTT. As protein: CASSLSYSNQPQHF.

The chain carries TRBV5-1 and TRBJ2-5, with D possibly matching TRBD1 (6 bases). The CDR3 has 14 amino acids. CDR1 is SGHRS, CDR2 YFSETQ, per germline. V was shortened by 4 bases and J by 3 bases, with 13 bases between the two germline ends. Here the CDR3 reads CASSPGGGEETQYF. CDR3 nucleotide sequence: TGCGCCAGCAGCCCTGGTGGGGGCGAAGAGACCCAGTACTTC.

The chain has TRBV9 and TRBJ2-1; TRBD2 agrees at 13 bases. The trim removed 3 bases at V and 12 bases at J, leaving 12 bases unmatched. Germline loops: CDR1 SGDLS, CDR2 YYNGEE. This CDR3 spans 16 amino acids. The CDR3 loop reads CASSGTGTSGTGWQFF. CDR3 in DNA: TGTGCCAGCAGCGGCACCGGGACTAGCGGGACTGGTTGGCAGTTCTTC.